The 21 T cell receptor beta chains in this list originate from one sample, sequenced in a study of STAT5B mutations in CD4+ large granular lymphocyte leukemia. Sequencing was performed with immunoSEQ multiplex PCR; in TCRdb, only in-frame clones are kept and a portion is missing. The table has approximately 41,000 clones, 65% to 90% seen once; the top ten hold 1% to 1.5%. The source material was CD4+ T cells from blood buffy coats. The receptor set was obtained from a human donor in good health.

In DNA, the CDR3 is TGTGCCAGCAGCTTAGTGGTTCGAGGGGGCCGAGATACGCAGTATTTT. This codes for CASSLVVRGGRDTQYF. The chain links TRBV7-9 to TRBJ2-3; 7 nucleotides agree with TRBD1. V shed 1 base, J shed 5 bases, and the junction held 9 bases outside the gene matches. There are 16 residues in the CDR3. Germline CDR1 and CDR2: SEHNR and FQNEAQ (reference sequence).

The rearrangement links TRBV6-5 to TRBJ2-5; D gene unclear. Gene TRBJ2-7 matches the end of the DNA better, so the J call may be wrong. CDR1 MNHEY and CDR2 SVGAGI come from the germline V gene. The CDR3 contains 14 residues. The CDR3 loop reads CASSYSYSSYEQYF. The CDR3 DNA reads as TGTGCCAGCAGTTACTCCTACAGTTCCTACGAGCAGTACTTC.

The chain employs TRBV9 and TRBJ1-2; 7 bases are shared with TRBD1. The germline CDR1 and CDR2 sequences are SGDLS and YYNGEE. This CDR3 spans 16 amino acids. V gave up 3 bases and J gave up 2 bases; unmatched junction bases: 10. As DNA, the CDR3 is TGTGCCAGCAGCGCCTCACAGGGGAGAGAGAACTATGGCTACACCTTC. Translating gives CASSASQGRENYGYTF.

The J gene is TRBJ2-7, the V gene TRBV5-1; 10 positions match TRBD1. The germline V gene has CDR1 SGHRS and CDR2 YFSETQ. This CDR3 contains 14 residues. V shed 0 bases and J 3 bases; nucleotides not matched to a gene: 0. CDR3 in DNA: TGCGCCAGCAGCTTGGGGGACAGGGGCTACGAGCAGTACTTC. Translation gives CASSLGDRGYEQYF.

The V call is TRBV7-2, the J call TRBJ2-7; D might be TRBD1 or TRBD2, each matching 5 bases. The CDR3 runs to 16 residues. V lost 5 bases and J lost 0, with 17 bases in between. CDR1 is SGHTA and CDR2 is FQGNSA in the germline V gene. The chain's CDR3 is CASSRARDGGSYEQYF. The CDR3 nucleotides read TGTGCCAGCAGCCGGGCCCGGGACGGAGGCTCCTACGAGCAGTACTTC.

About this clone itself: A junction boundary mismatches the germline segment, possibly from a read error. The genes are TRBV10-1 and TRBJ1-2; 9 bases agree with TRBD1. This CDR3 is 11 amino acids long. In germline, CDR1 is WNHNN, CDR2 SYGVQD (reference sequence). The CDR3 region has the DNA TGCGCCAGCAGTGGCCGGGACAGGGTTGCCTTC. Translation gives CASSGRDRVAF.

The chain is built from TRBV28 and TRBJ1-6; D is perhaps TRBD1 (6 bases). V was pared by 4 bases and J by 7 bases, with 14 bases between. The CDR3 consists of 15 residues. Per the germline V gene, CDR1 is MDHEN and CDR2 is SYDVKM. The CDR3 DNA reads TGTGCCAGCAGTTCCAAACAGGGAGTCAATTCACCCCTCCACTTT. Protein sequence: CASSSKQGVNSPLHF.

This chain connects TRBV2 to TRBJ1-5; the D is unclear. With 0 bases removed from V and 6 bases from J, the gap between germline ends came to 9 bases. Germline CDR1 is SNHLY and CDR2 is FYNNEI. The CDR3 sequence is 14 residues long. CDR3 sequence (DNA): TGTGCCAGCAGTGAAGCGCGAGGTTCTCAGCCCCAGCATTTT. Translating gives CASSEARGSQPQHF.

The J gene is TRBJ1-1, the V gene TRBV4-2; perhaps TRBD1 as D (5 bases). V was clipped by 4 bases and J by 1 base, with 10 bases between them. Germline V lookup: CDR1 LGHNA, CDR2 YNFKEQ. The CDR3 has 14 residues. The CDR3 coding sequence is TGTGCCAGCAGCCGAGGGACGGGGAACACTGAAGCTTTCTTT. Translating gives CASSRGTGNTEAFF.

The CDR3 DNA is TGCAGCGTTTTTCAGGGGGCTGGAAACACCATATATTTT. Amino acid sequence: CSVFQGAGNTIYF. The chain combines TRBV29-1 with TRBJ1-3, with 7 nucleotides matching TRBD1. The CDR3 sequence is 13 residues long. The J segment lost 2 bases and the V segment lost 5 bases, leaving 3 bases of the junction unmatched. Germline values: CDR1 SQVTM, CDR2 ANQGSEA. The variable domain in full, completed from reference TRBV29-1 and TRBJ1-3, reads SAVISQKPSRDICQRGTSLTIQCQVDSQVTMMFWYRQQPGQSLTLIATANQGSEATYESGFVIDKFPISRPNLTFSTLTVSNMSPEDSSIYLCSVFQGAGNTIYFGEGSWLTVV.

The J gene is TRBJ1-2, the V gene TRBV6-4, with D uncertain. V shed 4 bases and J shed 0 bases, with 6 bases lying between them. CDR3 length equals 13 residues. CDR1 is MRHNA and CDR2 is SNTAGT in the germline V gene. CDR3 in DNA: TGTGCCAGCAGTGCCGGGACTAACTATGGCTACACCTTC. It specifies CASSAGTNYGYTF.

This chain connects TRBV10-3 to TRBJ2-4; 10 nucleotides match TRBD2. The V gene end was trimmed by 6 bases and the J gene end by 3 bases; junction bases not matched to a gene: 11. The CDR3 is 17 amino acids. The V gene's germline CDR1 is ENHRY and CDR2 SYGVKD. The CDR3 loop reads CAISPSGRGSGKNIQYF. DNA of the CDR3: TGTGCCATCAGCCCTAGCGGGAGAGGGTCCGGCAAAAACATTCAGTACTTC.

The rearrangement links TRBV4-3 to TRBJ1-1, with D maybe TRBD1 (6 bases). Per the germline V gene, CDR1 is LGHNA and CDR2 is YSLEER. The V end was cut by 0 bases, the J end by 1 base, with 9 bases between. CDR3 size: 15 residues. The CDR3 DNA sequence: TGCGCCAGCAGCCAAGACACAGGGAGGAACACTGAAGCTTTCTTT. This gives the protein CASSQDTGRNTEAFF.

The CDR3 sequence is CASSLGQPMNTEAFF. The CDR3 coding sequence is TGTGCCAGCAGCTTGGGGCAGCCTATGAACACTGAAGCTTTCTTT. The chain links TRBV5-4 to TRBJ1-1; D unclear. This CDR3 is 15 amino acids long. The V and J ends lost 0 bases and 0 bases respectively, with 9 bases between them. Germline V gene sequence: CDR1 SGHNT, CDR2 YYREEE (reference sequence).

CDR3 sequence: CASSLAGIGGTYTDTQYF. In DNA form, the CDR3 reads TGTGCCAGCAGCTTAGCAGGGATAGGAGGGACCTACACAGATACGCAGTATTTT. The chain recombines TRBV11-1 with TRBJ2-3, with D possibly TRBD2 on 6 matching bases. Trimming shortened V by 0 bases and J by 2 bases, and 18 bases separated the two germline ends. Germline V lookup: CDR1 SGHAT, CDR2 FQDESV (reference sequence). The length of the CDR3 is 18 residues.

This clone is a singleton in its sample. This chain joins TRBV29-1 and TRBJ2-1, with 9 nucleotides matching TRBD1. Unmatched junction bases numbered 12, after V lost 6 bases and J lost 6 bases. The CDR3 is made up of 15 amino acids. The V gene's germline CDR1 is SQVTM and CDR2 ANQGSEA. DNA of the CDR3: TGCAGCGTATCGCCAACCGGGACAGGGCGCAATGAGCAGTTCTTC. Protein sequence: CSVSPTGTGRNEQFF.

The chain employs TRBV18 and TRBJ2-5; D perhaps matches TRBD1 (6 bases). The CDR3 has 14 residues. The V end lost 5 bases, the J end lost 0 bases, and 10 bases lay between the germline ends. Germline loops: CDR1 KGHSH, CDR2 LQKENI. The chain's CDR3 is CASSFGTYQETQYF. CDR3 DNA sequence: TGTGCCAGCTCATTCGGGACATACCAAGAGACCCAGTACTTC.

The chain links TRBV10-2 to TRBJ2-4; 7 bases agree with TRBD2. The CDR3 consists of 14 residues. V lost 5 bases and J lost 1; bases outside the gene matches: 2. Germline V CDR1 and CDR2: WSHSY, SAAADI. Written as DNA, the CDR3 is TGCGCCAGCAGTCTAGCGGTCGCCAAAAACATTCAGTACTTC. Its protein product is CASSLAVAKNIQYF.

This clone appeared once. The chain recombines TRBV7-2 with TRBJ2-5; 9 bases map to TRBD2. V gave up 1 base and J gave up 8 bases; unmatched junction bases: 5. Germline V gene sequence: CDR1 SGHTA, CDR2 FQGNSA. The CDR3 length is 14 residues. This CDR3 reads CASSLGGSGSTQYF. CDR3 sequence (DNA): TGTGCCAGCAGCTTAGGAGGTAGCGGGAGTACCCAGTACTTC. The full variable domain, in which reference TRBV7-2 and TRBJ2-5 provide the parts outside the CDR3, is GAGVSQSPSNKVTEKGKDVELRCDPISGHTALYWYRQSLGQGLEFLIYFQGNSAPDKSGLPSDRFSAERTGGSVSTLTIQRTQQEDSAVYLCASSLGGSGSTQYFGPGTRLLVL.

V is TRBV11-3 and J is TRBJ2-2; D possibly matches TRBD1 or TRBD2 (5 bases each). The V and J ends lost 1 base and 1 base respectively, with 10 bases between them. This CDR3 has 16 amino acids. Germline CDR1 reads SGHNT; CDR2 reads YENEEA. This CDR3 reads CASSLGEGRNTGELFF. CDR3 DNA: TGTGCCAGCAGCTTAGGAGAGGGGCGGAACACCGGGGAGCTGTTTTTT.

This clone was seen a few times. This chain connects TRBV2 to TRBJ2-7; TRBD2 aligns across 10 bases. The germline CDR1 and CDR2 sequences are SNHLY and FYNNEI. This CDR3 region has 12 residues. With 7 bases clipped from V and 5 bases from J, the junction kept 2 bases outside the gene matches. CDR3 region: CASIAGGNEQYF. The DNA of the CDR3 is TGTGCCAGCATAGCGGGGGGTAACGAGCAGTACTTC.